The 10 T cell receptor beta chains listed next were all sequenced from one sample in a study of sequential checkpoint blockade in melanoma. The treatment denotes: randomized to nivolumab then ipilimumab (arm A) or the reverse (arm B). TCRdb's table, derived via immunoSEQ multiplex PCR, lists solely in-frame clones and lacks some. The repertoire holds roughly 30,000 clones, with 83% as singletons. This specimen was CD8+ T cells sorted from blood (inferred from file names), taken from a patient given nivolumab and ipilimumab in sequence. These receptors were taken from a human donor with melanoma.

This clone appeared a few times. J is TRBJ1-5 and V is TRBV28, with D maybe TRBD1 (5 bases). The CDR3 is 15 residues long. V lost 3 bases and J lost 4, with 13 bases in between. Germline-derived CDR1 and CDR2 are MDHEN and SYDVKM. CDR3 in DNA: TGTGCCAGCAGTTTTGGGGGGACTCTTAATCAGCCCCAGCATTTT. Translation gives CASSFGGTLNQPQHF.

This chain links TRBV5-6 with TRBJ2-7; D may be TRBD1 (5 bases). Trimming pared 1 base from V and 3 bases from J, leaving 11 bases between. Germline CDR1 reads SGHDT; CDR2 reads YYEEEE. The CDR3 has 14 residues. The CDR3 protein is CASSLTRQSYEQYF. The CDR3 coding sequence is TGTGCCAGCAGCTTGACGCGACAGAGCTACGAGCAGTACTTC.

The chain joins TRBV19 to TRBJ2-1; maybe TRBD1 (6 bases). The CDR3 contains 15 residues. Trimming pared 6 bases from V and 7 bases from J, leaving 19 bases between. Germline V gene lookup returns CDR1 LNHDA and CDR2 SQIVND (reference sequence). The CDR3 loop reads CASRPSGTSVNEQFF. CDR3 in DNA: TGTGCCAGTAGACCTTCCGGGACATCTGTTAATGAGCAGTTCTTC.

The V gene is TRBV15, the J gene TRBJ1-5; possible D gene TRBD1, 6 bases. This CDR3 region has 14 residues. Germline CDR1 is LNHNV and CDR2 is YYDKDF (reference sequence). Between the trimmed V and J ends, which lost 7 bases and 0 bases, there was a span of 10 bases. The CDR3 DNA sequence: TGTGCCACCAAAAGGGGGTTTAGCAATCAGCCCCAGCATTTT. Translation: CATKRGFSNQPQHF. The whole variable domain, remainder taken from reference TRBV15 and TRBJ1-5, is DAMVIQNPRYQVTQFGKPVTLSCSQTLNHNVMYWYQQKSSQAPKLLFHYYDKDFNNEADTPDNFQSRRPNTSFCFLDIRSPGLGDTAMYLCATKRGFSNQPQHFGDGTRLSIL.

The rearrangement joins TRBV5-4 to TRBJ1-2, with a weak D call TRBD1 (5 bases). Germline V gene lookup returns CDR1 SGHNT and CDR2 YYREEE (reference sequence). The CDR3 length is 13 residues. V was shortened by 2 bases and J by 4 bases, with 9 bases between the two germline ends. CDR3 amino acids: CASSLGAGYGYTF. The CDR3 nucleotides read TGTGCCAGCAGCTTAGGGGCAGGCTATGGCTACACCTTC.

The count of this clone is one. The CDR3 nucleotides are TGTGCCAGCAGTTACGTAGGGGGTGGAGAGACCCAGTACTTC. Encoded protein: CASSYVGGGETQYF. V is TRBV6-6 and J is TRBJ2-5; D perhaps matches TRBD1 (6 bases). V dropped 2 bases and J dropped 4 bases, with 11 bases sitting between them. Looked up from germline, CDR1 is MNHNY and CDR2 is SVGAGI (reference sequence). CDR3 length: 14 residues.

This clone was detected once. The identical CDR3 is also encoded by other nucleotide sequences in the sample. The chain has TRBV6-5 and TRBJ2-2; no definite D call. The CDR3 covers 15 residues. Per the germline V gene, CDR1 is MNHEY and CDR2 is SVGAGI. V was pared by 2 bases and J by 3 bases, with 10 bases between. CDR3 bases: TGTGCCAGCAGTTACGAACCGAGCTACACCGGGGAGCTGTTTTTT. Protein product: CASSYEPSYTGELFF.

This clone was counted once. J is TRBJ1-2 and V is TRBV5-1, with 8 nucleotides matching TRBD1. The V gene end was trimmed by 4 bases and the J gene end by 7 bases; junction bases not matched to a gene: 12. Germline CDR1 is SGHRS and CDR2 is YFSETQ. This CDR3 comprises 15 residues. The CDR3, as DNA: TGCGCCAGCAGCGAGATGTTGACAGGGGCCTTTGGCTACACCTTC. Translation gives CASSEMLTGAFGYTF.

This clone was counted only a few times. The CDR3 loop is CASSQVFRENTIYF. CDR3 DNA sequence: TGCGCCAGCAGCCAAGTCTTTCGGGAAAACACCATATATTTT. The gene calls are TRBV4-3 and TRBJ1-3, with D hard to call. The CDR3 runs 14 residues. Germline V gene lookup returns CDR1 LGHNA and CDR2 YSLEER. V gave up 1 base and J gave up 6 bases, with 10 bases separating them.

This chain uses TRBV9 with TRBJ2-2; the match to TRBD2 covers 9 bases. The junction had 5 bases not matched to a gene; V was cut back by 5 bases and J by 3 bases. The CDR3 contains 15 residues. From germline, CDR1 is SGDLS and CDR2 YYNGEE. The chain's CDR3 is CASRLTSGDTGELFF. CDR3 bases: TGTGCCAGCAGACTGACTAGCGGCGACACCGGGGAGCTGTTTTTT.